This T cell receptor beta chain was sequenced during a study of CD8 T cells in ankylosing spondylitis. Overall study findings and caveats: Matched ankylosing spondylitis synovial fluid reportedly showed significant enrichment of disease-linked clones. Among TCR beta sequences, a motif of several highly homologous variants appeared characteristic of ankylosing spondylitis blood.

Construction of TCR beta libraries was performed using quantitative 5'-RACE with molecular barcodes. TCRdb redid the calling of the 5' RACE reads with MiXCR, one entry per CDR3 protein. There are about 110,000 distinct CDR3 sequences in the sample; around 24% occur only once, and 9% to 15% lies in the top ten. V gave up 0 bases and J gave up 0 bases, with 11 bases separating them. This CDR3 has 16 amino acids. The germline CDR1 and CDR2 sequences are SGHAT and FQNNGV. This clonotype was recorded a few times. The antigen is unknown. The chain carries TRBV11-2 and TRBJ1-2; a weak D match, TRBD1 (6 bases). The specimen sequenced was synovial fluid, either unsorted or a sorted T cell fraction (not recorded which). The receptor's source is a male donor with ankylosing spondylitis. CDR3 in amino acids: CASSLDWDTSNYGYTF. CDR3 coding DNA: TGTGCCAGCAGCTTAGATTGGGACACTTCTAACTATGGCTACACCTTC.